The 30 T cell receptor beta chains in this list originate from one sample, sequenced in a study of blood T cell repertoires in COVID-19. Profiled with immunoSEQ multiplex PCR; TCRdb holds only in-frame clones, not every one. The sample carries some 110,000 clones, about four fifths recorded once. The sequenced sample consisted of PBMCs or T cells enriched from blood (not recorded which). The receptors were sampled from a woman between 25 and 40 years old who had recovered from COVID-19.

The gene calls are TRBV6-4 and TRBJ2-1, with TRBD1 matching over 10 bases. The CDR3 length is 15 residues. CDR1 is MRHNA and CDR2 is SNTAGT in the germline V gene. V lost 3 bases, J lost 6 bases, and 5 bases stayed unmatched. As DNA, the CDR3 is TGTGCCAGCAGTGAGGGGACAGGGGAGGGCAATGAGCAGTTCTTC. Encoded protein: CASSEGTGEGNEQFF.

This sequence joins TRBV28 and TRBJ2-1; TRBD2 matches at 7 bases. Germline V gene lookup returns CDR1 MDHEN and CDR2 SYDVKM. The CDR3 runs to 17 residues. V trimming: 6 bases; J trimming: 10 bases; junction bases outside the gene matches: 21. The CDR3 protein is CASSFSPSIRLAHEQFF. The CDR3 DNA sequence: TGTGCCAGCAGCTTTTCCCCAAGTATTCGACTAGCTCACGAGCAGTTCTTC.

The J gene is TRBJ2-7, the V gene TRBV3-1 (or the pseudogene TRBV3-2), with D maybe TRBD2 (5 bases). The germline CDR1 and CDR2 sequences are LGHDT and YNNKEL (reference sequence). Trimming left V 4 bases short and J 9 bases short, with 10 bases between. The CDR3 sequence is 11 residues long. The CDR3 is CASSRLEAQYF. Written as DNA, the CDR3 is TGTGCCAGCAGCCGTTTGGAGGCGCAGTACTTC.

This chain uses TRBV15 with TRBJ2-7, with a possible D match to TRBD2 (7 bases). V gave up 5 bases and J gave up 5 bases, with 19 bases separating them. The CDR3 loop spans 15 amino acids. CDR1 LNHNV and CDR2 YYDKDF come from the germline V gene (reference sequence). The DNA for the CDR3 is TGTGCCACCAGCTCGCATAGGGGGGGACCCAACGAGCAGTACTTC. Protein sequence: CATSSHRGGPNEQYF.

The chain employs TRBV3-1 (or the pseudogene TRBV3-2) and TRBJ2-1, with 9 nucleotides matching TRBD2. The CDR3 runs 18 residues. Germline values: CDR1 LGHDT, CDR2 YNNKEL (reference sequence). Losses at the gene ends were 0 bases for V and 7 bases for J; bases not matched to a gene: 13. The CDR3 DNA reads TGTGCCAGCAGCCAAGATTTCGGGCTAGCGGGAATTAGGAATGAGCAGTTCTTC. It translates to CASSQDFGLAGIRNEQFF.

J is TRBJ2-7 and V is TRBV4-2; possibly TRBD2 for D (6 bases). This CDR3 comprises 14 residues. The germline V and J ends were trimmed by 3 bases and 2 bases, with 11 bases remaining between them. Germline CDR1 is LGHNA and CDR2 is YNFKEQ. The chain's CDR3 is CASSHRSGAYEQYF. DNA for the CDR3: TGTGCCAGCAGCCATCGTAGCGGCGCCTACGAGCAGTACTTC.

V usage is TRBV5-3 and J usage is TRBJ1-6; D is uncertain. TRBV5-3 is classed as an ORF, of uncertain function. V shed 6 bases and J shed 4 bases, with 11 bases lying between them. The CDR3 extends over 14 amino acids. The CDR3 coding sequence is TGTGCCAGAATTTACCGGGATTATAATTCACCCCTCCACTTT. The encoded protein is CARIYRDYNSPLHF.

CDR3 protein: CASSIWSSGANVLTF. The CDR3 DNA reads TGTGCCAGTAGTATTTGGAGCTCTGGGGCCAACGTCCTGACTTTC. The chain uses TRBV19 and TRBJ2-6; no firm D call. This CDR3 has 15 residues. Trimming removed 3 bases from V and 0 bases from J, with 6 bases in between. Looked up from germline, CDR1 is LNHDA and CDR2 is SQIVND (reference sequence).

This chain joins TRBV7-2 and TRBJ2-2, with 7 positions matching TRBD1. Unmatched junction bases numbered 8, after V lost 8 bases and J lost 2 bases. The CDR3 is 15 amino acids. In germline, CDR1 is SGHTA, CDR2 FQGNSA. The DNA of the CDR3 is TGTGCCAGCTGCCGGGGACAGCGCAACACCGGGGAGCTGTTTTTT. This encodes CASCRGQRNTGELFF.

This chain joins TRBV5-4 and TRBJ2-7; 8 bases are shared with TRBD1. V lost 3 bases, J lost 0 bases, and 8 bases stayed unmatched. The CDR3 extends over 16 amino acids. CDR1 is SGHNT and CDR2 is YYREEE in the germline V gene (reference sequence). The CDR3: CASSSDRGRLSYEQYF. Here the CDR3 DNA reads TGTGCCAGCAGCTCCGACAGGGGCAGACTCTCCTACGAGCAGTACTTC.

The rearrangement joins TRBV30 to TRBJ1-1; tentatively, D is TRBD1 (6 bases). Trimming removed 0 bases at V and 10 bases at J, with 15 bases between. In germline, CDR1 is GTSNPN, CDR2 SVGIG (reference sequence). This CDR3 is 13 amino acids long. The DNA of the CDR3 is TGTGCCTGGAGTGTGGGGGACGCGGGGGCAGCTTTCTTT. It codes for CAWSVGDAGAAFF.

The J gene is TRBJ1-5, the V gene TRBV24-1, with D maybe TRBD1 (6 bases). Germline V lookup: CDR1 KGHDR, CDR2 SFDVKD. The V gene lost 5 bases and the J gene lost 7 bases, with 14 bases spanning the gap. The CDR3 consists of 14 residues. The CDR3, as DNA: TGTGCCACCAGTGCCGCCTTACAGGGCCAGCCCCAGCATTTT. Translating gives CATSAALQGQPQHF.

The chain links TRBV9 to TRBJ1-6, with D unresolved. Germline lookup yields CDR1 SGDLS and CDR2 YYNGEE. V lost 0 bases and J 9 bases, leaving 7 bases between the germline ends. This CDR3 has 13 amino acids. CDR3 amino acids: CASSVATGSPLHF. In nucleotides, the CDR3 is TGTGCCAGCAGCGTAGCTACGGGTTCACCCCTCCACTTT.

This clone was counted once. This rearrangement joins TRBV19 to TRBJ1-3, with D unclear. CDR3 length equals 13 residues. Germline V gives CDR1 LNHDA, CDR2 SQIVND (reference sequence). V was pared by 7 bases and J by 3 bases, with 10 bases between. CDR3 nucleotides: TGTGCCAGTACCCGAGAGGATGGAAACACCATATATTTT. This encodes CASTREDGNTIYF.

This rearrangement joins TRBV5-4 to TRBJ1-5; 9 positions match TRBD1. Germline-derived CDR1 and CDR2 are SGHNT and YYREEE (reference sequence). The CDR3 sequence is 14 residues long. The trim removed 4 bases at V and 6 bases at J, leaving 5 bases unmatched. The CDR3 sequence is CASSQDRGPQPQHF. Here the CDR3 DNA reads TGTGCCAGCAGCCAGGACAGGGGCCCTCAGCCCCAGCATTTT.

The V call is TRBV7-2, the J call TRBJ2-1; possible D gene TRBD1, 6 bases. Germline V lookup: CDR1 SGHTA, CDR2 FQGNSA. This CDR3 is built from 16 residues. V shed 1 base and J shed 5 bases, with 15 bases lying between them. The CDR3 sequence is CASSLGQGTFNNEQFF. In nucleotides, the CDR3 is TGTGCCAGCAGCTTAGGGCAGGGGACCTTTAACAATGAGCAGTTCTTC.

The rearrangement links TRBV7-9 to TRBJ2-3; D gene unclear. V shed 6 bases and J shed 2 bases, with 9 bases lying between them. Germline loops: CDR1 SEHNR, CDR2 FQNEAQ (reference sequence). This CDR3 comprises 13 residues. CDR3: CASRPGYTDTQYF. The DNA for the CDR3 is TGTGCCAGCAGGCCCGGTTACACAGATACGCAGTATTTT.

The rearrangement joins TRBV5-1 to TRBJ2-5; TRBD2 aligns across 8 bases. J was trimmed by 2 bases and V by 1 base; bases with no gene match: 4. This CDR3 is built from 15 residues. Per the germline V gene, CDR1 is SGHRS and CDR2 is YFSETQ. CDR3 protein: CASSLRTSLQETQYF. The CDR3 bases are TGCGCCAGCAGCTTGCGGACTAGCTTACAAGAGACCCAGTACTTC.

This clone came up once. V usage is TRBV10-3 and J usage is TRBJ2-1; 7 nucleotides agree with TRBD2. This CDR3 has 16 amino acids. V shed 0 bases and J 7 bases; nucleotides not matched to a gene: 9. Germline CDR1 reads ENHRY; CDR2 reads SYGVKD. CDR3 coding DNA: TGTGCCATCAGTGAGTCTCTTCCCGGGGGGACGAATGAGCAGTTCTTC. Protein product: CAISESLPGGTNEQFF.

The genes are TRBV30 and TRBJ1-5; D may be TRBD1 (6 bases). V was shortened by 0 bases and J by 8 bases, with 11 bases between the two germline ends. Germline V gene data show CDR1 as GTSNPN and CDR2 as SVGIG (reference sequence). The CDR3 totals 13 residues. Here the CDR3 DNA reads TGTGCCTGGAGTGTACGGGGGGCTGAGCCCCAGCATTTT. Amino acid sequence: CAWSVRGAEPQHF. Looking up the rest from reference TRBV30 and TRBJ1-5 gives the full variable domain: SQTIHQWPATLVQPVGSPLSLECTVEGTSNPNLYWYRQAAGRGLQLLFYSVGIGQISSEVPQNLSASRPQDRQFILSSKKLLLSDSGFYLCAWSVRGAEPQHFGDGTRLSIL.

The chain joins TRBV10-3 to TRBJ2-7; TRBD2 might be the D (6 bases). Trimming pared 8 bases from V and 3 bases from J, leaving 8 bases between. CDR1 ENHRY and CDR2 SYGVKD come from the germline V gene. CDR3 length: 11 residues. CDR3 bases: TGTGCCATCGGGACTGACTACGAGCAGTACTTC. Its translation: CAIGTDYEQYF.

The chain carries TRBV9 and TRBJ2-5, with a tentative D call TRBD1 (6 bases). The CDR3 runs 14 residues. Germline V gene sequence: CDR1 SGDLS, CDR2 YYNGEE. Trimming took off 1 base at V and 1 base at J, with 8 bases between the two ends. In DNA form, the CDR3 reads TGTGCCAGCAGCGTATGGGGGCTCCAAGAGACCCAGTACTTC. This encodes CASSVWGLQETQYF.

V gene TRBV6-2 or TRBV6-3 combines with J gene TRBJ2-3, with a tentative D call TRBD2 (6 bases). The CDR3 contains 12 residues. V was shortened by 6 bases and J by 7 bases, with 11 bases between the two germline ends. The germline CDR1 and CDR2 sequences are MNHEY and SVGEGT. Here the CDR3 DNA reads TGTGCCAGCAGCCGGGACTCCCATACGCAGTATTTT. Translating it yields CASSRDSHTQYF.

The chain links TRBV10-2 to TRBJ2-7, with unresolved D. The length of the CDR3 is 11 residues. Trimming took 3 bases from V and 3 from J, leaving 3 bases between them. Germline V gives CDR1 WSHSY, CDR2 SAAADI. The CDR3 coding sequence is TGCGCCAGCAGTGATTACTACGAGCAGTACTTC. Translated, it gives CASSDYYEQYF.

V gene TRBV18 combines with J gene TRBJ2-1; 13 bases map to TRBD2. The CDR3 sequence is 19 residues long. The germline gives CDR1 KGHSH, CDR2 LQKENI. Germline trimming cut 2 bases from V and 7 bases from J; bases unmatched to any gene: 14. CDR3 sequence: CASSPMKLAGGPVDNEQFF. The CDR3 nucleotides read TGTGCCAGCTCACCAATGAAACTAGCGGGAGGGCCGGTCGATAATGAGCAGTTCTTC. Together with reference TRBV18 and TRBJ2-1, the CDR3 gives the full variable domain: NAGVMQNPRHLVRRRGQEARLRCSPMKGHSHVYWYRQLPEEGLKFMVYLQKENIIDESGMPKERFSAEFPKEGPSILRIQQVVRGDSAAYFCASSPMKLAGGPVDNEQFFGPGTRLTVL.

V is TRBV18 and J is TRBJ1-1, with a weak D call TRBD1 (6 bases). The length of the CDR3 is 17 residues. Germline CDR1 reads KGHSH; CDR2 reads LQKENI. With 3 bases removed from V and 4 bases from J, the gap between germline ends came to 21 bases. The chain's CDR3 is CASSPNSGGPKSTEAFF. For the CDR3, the DNA is TGTGCCAGCTCACCCAACTCGGGGGGCCCTAAATCCACTGAAGCTTTCTTT.

This chain connects TRBV6-5 to TRBJ1-2; D perhaps matches TRBD1 (6 bases). Germline V gene data show CDR1 as MNHEY and CDR2 as SVGAGI. The germline V and J ends were trimmed by 5 bases and 2 bases, with 9 bases remaining between them. The CDR3 is 13 residues long. As DNA, the CDR3 is TGTGCCAGCAGTCCTACAGGGAACTATGGCTACACCTTC. It specifies CASSPTGNYGYTF.

V gene TRBV28 combines with J gene TRBJ2-3; 7 bases map to TRBD1. With 3 bases clipped from V and 5 bases from J, the junction kept 8 bases outside the gene matches. Germline V gene data show CDR1 as MDHEN and CDR2 as SYDVKM. This CDR3 comprises 15 residues. The CDR3 region is CASSFVGTVKDTQYF. The CDR3, as DNA: TGTGCCAGCAGTTTCGTCGGGACAGTAAAAGATACGCAGTATTTT.

The chain uses TRBV6-4 and TRBJ2-1; D gene unclear. The V end lost 0 bases, the J end lost 8 bases, and 8 bases lay between the germline ends. CDR1 MRHNA and CDR2 SNTAGT come from the germline V gene. The length of the CDR3 is 13 residues. This CDR3 reads CASSDSGEYEQFF. CDR3 sequence (DNA): TGTGCCAGCAGTGACTCGGGCGAGTATGAGCAGTTCTTC.

The chain is built from TRBV28 and TRBJ2-4; tentatively, D is TRBD1 (6 bases). The germline V and J ends were trimmed by 3 bases and 0 bases, with 12 bases remaining between them. There are 16 residues in the CDR3. Germline V gene data show CDR1 as MDHEN and CDR2 as SYDVKM. The CDR3 sequence is CASSFLTGLAKNIQYF. CDR3 bases: TGTGCCAGCAGTTTTCTGACAGGACTAGCCAAAAACATTCAGTACTTC.